This T cell receptor beta chain was sequenced for a study of T cell repertoires in ileal Crohn's disease. Looking at the study overall: Less than 45% were active smokers at surgery; median disease duration was 7.9 years.

Concerning this clone itself: What it recognizes is unknown.

Findings of the study overall: Compared with CD4 T cells, sorted CD8 cells carried more expanded clones.

TCRB immunosequencing input was 400 to 650 nanograms of biopsy DNA per sample. Profiling relied on immunoSEQ multiplex PCR, and the TCRdb table lists in-frame clones only, not all of them. The repertoire includes about 7,000 clones, 70% of them detected once, and around a sixth sits in the top ten. CDR1 is MDHEN, CDR2 SYDVKM, per germline. The CDR3 contains 16 residues. With 4 bases clipped from V and 7 bases from J, the junction kept 10 bases outside the gene matches. V gene TRBV28 combines with J gene TRBJ2-2; 9 bases match TRBD1. The sample taken for sequencing was ileal tissue. The sequence was collected from an adult with Crohn's disease. CDR3 sequence reads: CASSYRGQGVNGELFF. CDR3 coding DNA: TGTGCCAGCAGTTACAGGGGGCAGGGGGTAAACGGGGAGCTGTTTTTT.